This T cell receptor beta chain was documented in a study of T cell repertoires in MIS-A myocarditis. This CDR3 is built from 16 residues. Germline lookup yields CDR1 SGHTA and CDR2 FQGNSA. The J segment lost 2 bases and the V segment lost 5 bases, leaving 8 bases of the junction unmatched. Profiled with immunoSEQ multiplex PCR; TCRdb holds only in-frame clones, not every one. The data hold 5,000 to 7,500 clones, with roughly 80% observed a single time. V is TRBV7-2 and J is TRBJ1-2; 10 bases align to TRBD1. This TCR was sampled from a man aged 18 to 29 with fulminant myocarditis from multisystem inflammatory syndrome in adults (MIS-A) after COVID-19. Specimen: interventricular septum heart tissue obtained at autopsy. The CDR3 nucleotides are TGTGCCAGCAGCCCAAGACAGGGGGCTTCCAACTATGGCTACACCTTC. Its protein product is CASSPRQGASNYGYTF. Drawing the rest from reference TRBV7-2 and TRBJ1-2, the complete variable domain is GAGVSQSPSNKVTEKGKDVELRCDPISGHTALYWYRQSLGQGLEFLIYFQGNSAPDKSGLPSDRFSAERTGGSVSTLTIQRTQQEDSAVYLCASSPRQGASNYGYTFGSGTRLTVV.